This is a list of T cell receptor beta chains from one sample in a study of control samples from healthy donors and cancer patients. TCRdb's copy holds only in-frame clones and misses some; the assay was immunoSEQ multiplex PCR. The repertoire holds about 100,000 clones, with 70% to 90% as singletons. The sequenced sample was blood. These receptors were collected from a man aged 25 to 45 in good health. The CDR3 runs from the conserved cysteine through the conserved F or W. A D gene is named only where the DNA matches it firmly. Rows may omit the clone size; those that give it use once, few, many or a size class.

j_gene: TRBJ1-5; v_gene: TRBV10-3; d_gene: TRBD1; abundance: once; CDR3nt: TGTGCCACCTTGGACAGGGAGAATCAGCCCCAGCATTTT; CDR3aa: CATLDRENQPQHF
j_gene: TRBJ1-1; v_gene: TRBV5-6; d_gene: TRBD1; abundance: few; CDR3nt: TGTGCCAGCAGCTTGAGGCCAGGGGGTAGCACTGAAGCTTTCTTT; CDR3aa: CASSLRPGGSTEAFF
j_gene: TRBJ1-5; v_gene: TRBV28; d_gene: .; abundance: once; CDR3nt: TGTGCCAGCAGTTTAGACCAGCCCCAGCATTTT; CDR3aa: CASSLDQPQHF
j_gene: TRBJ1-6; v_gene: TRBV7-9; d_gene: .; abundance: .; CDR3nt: TGTGCCAGCAGCTTAGAAGGGAGTGGGTCACCCCTCCACTTT; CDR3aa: CASSLEGSGSPLHF
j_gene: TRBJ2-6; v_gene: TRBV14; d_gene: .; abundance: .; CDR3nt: TGTGCCAGCAGACCCCAGGGCGGACGCTCTGGGGCCAACGTCCTGACTTTC; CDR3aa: CASRPQGGRSGANVLTF
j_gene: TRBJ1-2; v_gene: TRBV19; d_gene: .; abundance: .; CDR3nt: TGTGCCAGTGGACCGCATGGCAACTATGGCTACACCTTC; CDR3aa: CASGPHGNYGYTF
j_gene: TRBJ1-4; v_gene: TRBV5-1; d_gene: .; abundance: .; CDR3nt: TGCGCCAGCAGCCAGGACAGCGCTAATGAAAAACTGTTTTTT; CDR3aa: CASSQDSANEKLFF
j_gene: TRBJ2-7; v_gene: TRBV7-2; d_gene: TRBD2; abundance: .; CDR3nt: TGTGCCAGCAGCTTTGGTAGCGGGGGGCAAAACGAGCAGTACTTC; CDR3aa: CASSFGSGGQNEQYF
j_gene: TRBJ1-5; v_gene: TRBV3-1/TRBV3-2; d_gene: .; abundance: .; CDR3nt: TGTGCCAGCTCTATCAGCAATCAGCCCCAGCATTTT; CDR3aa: CASSISNQPQHF
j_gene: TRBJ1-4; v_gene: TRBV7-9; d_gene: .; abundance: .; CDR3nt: TGTGCCAGCAGCGTAGGGTGGACAGCAACTAATGAAAAACTGTTTTTT; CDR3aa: CASSVGWTATNEKLFF
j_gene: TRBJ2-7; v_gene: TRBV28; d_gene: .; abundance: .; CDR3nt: TGTGCCAGCAGTTACGGGAAGACGGGATTGGTCTACGAGCAGTACTTC; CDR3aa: CASSYGKTGLVYEQYF
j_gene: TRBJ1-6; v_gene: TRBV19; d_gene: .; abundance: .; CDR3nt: TGTGCCAGTAGTTCTCCAGTCCTTTTCCAGGGAGAGGATAATTCACCCCTCCACTTT; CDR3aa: CASSSPVLFQGEDNSPLHF
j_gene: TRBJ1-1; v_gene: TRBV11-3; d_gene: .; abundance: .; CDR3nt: TGTGCCAGCAGCTTAGACGGGAACACTGAAGCTTTCTTT; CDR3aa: CASSLDGNTEAFF
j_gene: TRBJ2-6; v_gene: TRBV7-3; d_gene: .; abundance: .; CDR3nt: TGTGCCAGCAGCTTAGAGACGGACCTCTCTGGGGCCAACGTCCTGACTTTC; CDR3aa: CASSLETDLSGANVLTF
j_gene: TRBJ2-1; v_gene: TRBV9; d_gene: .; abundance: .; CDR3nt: TGTGCCAGCAGTGTACAGCCCGGAGGAACCTCCTACAATGAGCAGTTCTTC; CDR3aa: CASSVQPGGTSYNEQFF
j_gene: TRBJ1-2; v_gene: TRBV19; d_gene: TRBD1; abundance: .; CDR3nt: TGTGCCAGTAGTACCCCCCTAACAGGGGCGAACTATGGCTACACCTTC; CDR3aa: CASSTPLTGANYGYTF
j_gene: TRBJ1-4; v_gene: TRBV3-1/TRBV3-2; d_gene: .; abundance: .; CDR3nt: TGTGCCAGCAGCTGGGACACAACTAATGAAAAACTGTTTTTT; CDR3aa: CASSWDTTNEKLFF
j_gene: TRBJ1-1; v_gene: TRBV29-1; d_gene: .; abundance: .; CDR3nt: TGCAGCGTTGACTCGGCTGACACTGAAGCTTTCTTT; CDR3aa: CSVDSADTEAFF
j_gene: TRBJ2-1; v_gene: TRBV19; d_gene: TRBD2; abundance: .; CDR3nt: TGTGCCAGTAGTCTTGCTAGCGGGGGCCTCAATGAGCAGTTCTTC; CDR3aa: CASSLASGGLNEQFF
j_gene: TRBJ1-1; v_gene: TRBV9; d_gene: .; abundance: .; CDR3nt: TGTGCCAGCAGCGTAGCAGGGAAGAACACTGAAGCTTTCTTT; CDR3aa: CASSVAGKNTEAFF
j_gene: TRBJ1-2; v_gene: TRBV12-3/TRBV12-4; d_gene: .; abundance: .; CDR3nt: TGTGCCATCAGACTCGGGGGGGCAAGTGGCTACACCTTC; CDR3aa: CAIRLGGASGYTF
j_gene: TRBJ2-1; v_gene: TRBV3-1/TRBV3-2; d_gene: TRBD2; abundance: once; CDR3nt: TGTGCCAGCAGCCAAGTTTCTAGCGGGGGGGTCGCCGCATACAATGAGCAGTTCTTC; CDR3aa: CASSQVSSGGVAAYNEQFF
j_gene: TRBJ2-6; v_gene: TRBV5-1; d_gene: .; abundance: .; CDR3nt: TGCGCCAGCAGCTTGGATAATTGGGGTTCTGGGGCCAACGTCCTGACTTTC; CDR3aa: CASSLDNWGSGANVLTF
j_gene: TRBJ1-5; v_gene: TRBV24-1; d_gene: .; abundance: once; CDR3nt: TGTGCCACCAGTGCCCTAGGGACCGCACAGCCCCAGCATTTT; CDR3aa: CATSALGTAQPQHF
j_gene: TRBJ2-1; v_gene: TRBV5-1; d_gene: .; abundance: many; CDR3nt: TGCGCCAGCAGCCCCCAGTTATTTGGGGGCTACAATGAGCAGTTCTTC; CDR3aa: CASSPQLFGGYNEQFF
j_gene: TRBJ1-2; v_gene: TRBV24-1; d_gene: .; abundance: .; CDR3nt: TGTGCCACCAGTGATGGGACGGCAAACTATGGCTACACCTTC; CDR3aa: CATSDGTANYGYTF
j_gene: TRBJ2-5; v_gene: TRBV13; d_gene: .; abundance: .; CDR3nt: TGTGCCAGCAGCTCGCAAATAGGGGGGGAGACCCAGTACTTC; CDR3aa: CASSSQIGGETQYF
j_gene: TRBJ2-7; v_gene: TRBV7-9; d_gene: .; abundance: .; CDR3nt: TGTGCCAGCAGCTTAGGGGACGAGCAGTACTTC; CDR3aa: CASSLGDEQYF
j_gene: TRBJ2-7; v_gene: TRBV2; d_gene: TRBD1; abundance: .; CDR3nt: TGTGCCATCCAGGGGGACAGTGATCGGTTGCAGTACTTC; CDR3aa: CAIQGDSDRLQYF
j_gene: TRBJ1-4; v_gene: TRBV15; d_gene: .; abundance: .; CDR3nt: TGTGCCACCAGCAGGACGTTCAGGGACATTAATGAAAAACTGTTTTTT; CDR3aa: CATSRTFRDINEKLFF
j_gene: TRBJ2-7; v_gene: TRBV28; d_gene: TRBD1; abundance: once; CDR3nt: TGTGCCAGCATAGGTTCCGAGACAGGGGCTTACGAGCAGTACTTC; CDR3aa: CASIGSETGAYEQYF
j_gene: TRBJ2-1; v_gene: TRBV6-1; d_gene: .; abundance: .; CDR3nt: TGTGCCAGCAGTGCAATAGCAGGGACCTCCTACAATGAGCAGTTCTTC; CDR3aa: CASSAIAGTSYNEQFF
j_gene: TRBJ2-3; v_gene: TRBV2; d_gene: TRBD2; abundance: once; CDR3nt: TGTGCCAGCAGTCTATGGACTAGCGAAGGCCCAGATACGCAGTATTTT; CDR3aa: CASSLWTSEGPDTQYF
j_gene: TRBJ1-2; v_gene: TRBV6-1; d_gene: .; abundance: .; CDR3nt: TGTGCCAGCAGCCAGGGTTATGGCTACACCTTC; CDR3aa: CASSQGYGYTF
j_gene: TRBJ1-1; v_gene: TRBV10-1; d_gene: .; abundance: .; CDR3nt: TGCGCCAGCAGTGAAGGACTTTACTCTGAAGCTTTCTTT; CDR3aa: CASSEGLYSEAFF
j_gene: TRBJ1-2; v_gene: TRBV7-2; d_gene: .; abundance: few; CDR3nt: TGTGCCAGCAGCTTAACTGGACATCGAAATTATGGCTACACCTTC; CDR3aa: CASSLTGHRNYGYTF
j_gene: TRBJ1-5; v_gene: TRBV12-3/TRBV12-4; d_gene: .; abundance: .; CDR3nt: TGTGCCAGCACTCATAGCAATCAGCCCCAGCATTTT; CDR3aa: CASTHSNQPQHF
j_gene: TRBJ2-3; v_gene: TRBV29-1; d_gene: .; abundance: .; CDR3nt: TGCAGCGCTGAGGGCTGGCGGGCCACAGATACGCAGTATTTT; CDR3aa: CSAEGWRATDTQYF
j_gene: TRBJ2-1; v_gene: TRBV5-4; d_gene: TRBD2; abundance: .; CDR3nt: TGTGCCAGCAGCTTGGAAGCGGGGGGAATTTACAATGAGCAGTTCTTC; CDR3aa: CASSLEAGGIYNEQFF
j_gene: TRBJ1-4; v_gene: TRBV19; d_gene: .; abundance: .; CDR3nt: TGTGCCAGTAGTATCGGTTTCGGGAATGAAAAACTGTTTTTT; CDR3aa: CASSIGFGNEKLFF
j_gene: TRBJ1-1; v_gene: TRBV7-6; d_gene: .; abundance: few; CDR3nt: TGTGCCAGCAGCTTATCCCGGTCCCTGAACACTGAAGCTTTCTTT; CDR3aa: CASSLSRSLNTEAFF
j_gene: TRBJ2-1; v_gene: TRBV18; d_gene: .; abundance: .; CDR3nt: TGTGCCAGCTCACCGCTGGGGACCGACAATGAGCAGTTCTTC; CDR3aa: CASSPLGTDNEQFF
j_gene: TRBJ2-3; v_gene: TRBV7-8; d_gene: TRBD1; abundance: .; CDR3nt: TGTGCCAGCAGCTTAGGGGTCGGGCAGGGGGTGACAGATACGCAGTATTTT; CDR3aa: CASSLGVGQGVTDTQYF
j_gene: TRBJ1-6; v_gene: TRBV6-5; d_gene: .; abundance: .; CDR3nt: TGTGCCAGCAGCCCAGACAGCTATAATTCACCCCTCCACTTT; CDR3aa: CASSPDSYNSPLHF
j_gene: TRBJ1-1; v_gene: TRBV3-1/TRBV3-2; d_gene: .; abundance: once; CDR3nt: TGTGCCAGCAGCCCGCTCCAAACGGGGGTGAGATTCTTT; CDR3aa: CASSPLQTGVRFF
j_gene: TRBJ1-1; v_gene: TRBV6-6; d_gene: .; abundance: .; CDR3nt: TGTGCCAGCAGGGGACAAGAAACGAACACTGAAGCTTTCTTT; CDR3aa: CASRGQETNTEAFF
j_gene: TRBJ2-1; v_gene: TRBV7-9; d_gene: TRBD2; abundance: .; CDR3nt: TGTGCCAGCAGCCCGAGAGGGACTAGCGGAAATGAGCAGTTCTTC; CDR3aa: CASSPRGTSGNEQFF
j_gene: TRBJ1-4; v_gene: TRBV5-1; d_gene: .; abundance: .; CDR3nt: TGCGCCAGCAGCTTCCTGTCACGTTTTTGGGAAAAACTGTTTTTT; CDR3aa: CASSFLSRFWEKLFF
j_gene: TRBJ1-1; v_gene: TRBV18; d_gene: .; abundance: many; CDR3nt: TGTGCCAGCTCACCATGGGGGATAATGAACACTGAAGCTTTCTTT; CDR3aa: CASSPWGIMNTEAFF
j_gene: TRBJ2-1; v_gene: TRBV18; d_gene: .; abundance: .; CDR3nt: TGTGCCAGCTCACTTGTGGACGGAAGCCCGGGCAATGAGCAGTTCTTC; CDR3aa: CASSLVDGSPGNEQFF
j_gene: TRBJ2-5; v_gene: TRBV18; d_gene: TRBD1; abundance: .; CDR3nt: TGTGCCAGCTCACCGGGGACAGGGGGAGAGACCCAGTACTTC; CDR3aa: CASSPGTGGETQYF
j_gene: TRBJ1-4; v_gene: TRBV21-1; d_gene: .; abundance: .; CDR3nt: TGTGCCAGCACCACCGGGGATGGTGCAACTAATGAAAAACTGTTTTTT; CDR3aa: CASTTGDGATNEKLFF
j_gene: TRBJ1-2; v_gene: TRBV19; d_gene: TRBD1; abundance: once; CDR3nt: TGTGCCAGTAGCACGACAGGGGCCCGTGGCTACACCTTC; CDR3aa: CASSTTGARGYTF
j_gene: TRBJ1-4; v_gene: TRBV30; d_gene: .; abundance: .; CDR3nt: TGTGCCTGGAGGACGACTGTTAAACTGTTTTTT; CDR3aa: CAWRTTVKLFF
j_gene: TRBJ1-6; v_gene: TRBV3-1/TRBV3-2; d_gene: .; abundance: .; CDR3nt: TGTGCCAGCAGCCAAGAAGGGCTCCAAGGCCCAGCCACCCTCCACTTT; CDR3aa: CASSQEGLQGPATLHF
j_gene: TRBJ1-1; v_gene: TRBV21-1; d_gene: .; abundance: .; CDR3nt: TGTGCCAGCAGCAAAGAGGGGGCGAGGGGTCCCGAAGCTTTCTTT; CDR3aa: CASSKEGARGPEAFF
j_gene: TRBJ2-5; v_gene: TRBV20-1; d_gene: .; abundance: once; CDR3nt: TGCAGTGCTAGTAGGGGCGGGGAAGAGACCCAGTACTTC; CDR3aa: CSASRGGEETQYF
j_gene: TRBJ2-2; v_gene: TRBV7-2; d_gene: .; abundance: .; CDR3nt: TGTGCCAGCAGCCCCACAGGGACAACAAACACCGGGGAGCTGTTTTTT; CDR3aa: CASSPTGTTNTGELFF
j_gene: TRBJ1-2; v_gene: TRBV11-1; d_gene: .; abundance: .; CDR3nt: TGTGCCAGCGAGGGGGAGACAACTAACTATGGCTACACCTTC; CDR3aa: CASEGETTNYGYTF